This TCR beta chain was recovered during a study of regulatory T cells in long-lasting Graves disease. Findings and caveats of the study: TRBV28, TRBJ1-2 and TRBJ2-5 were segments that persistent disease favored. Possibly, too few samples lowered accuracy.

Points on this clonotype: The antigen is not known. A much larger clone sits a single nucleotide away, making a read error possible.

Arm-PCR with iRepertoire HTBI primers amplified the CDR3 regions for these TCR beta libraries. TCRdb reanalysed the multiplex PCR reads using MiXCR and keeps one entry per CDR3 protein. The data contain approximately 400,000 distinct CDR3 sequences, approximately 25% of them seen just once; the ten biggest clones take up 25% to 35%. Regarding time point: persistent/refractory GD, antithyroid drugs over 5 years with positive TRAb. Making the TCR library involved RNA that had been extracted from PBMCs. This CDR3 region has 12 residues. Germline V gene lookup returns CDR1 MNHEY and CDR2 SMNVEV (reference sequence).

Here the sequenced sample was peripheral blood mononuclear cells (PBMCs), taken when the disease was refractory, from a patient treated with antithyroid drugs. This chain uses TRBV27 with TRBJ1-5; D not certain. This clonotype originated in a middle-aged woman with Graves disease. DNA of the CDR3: TGTACCAGCTGGAATAGCAATCAGCCCCAGCATTTT. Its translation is CTSWNSNQPQHF.